The 13 T cell receptor beta chains in this list originate from one sample, sequenced in a study of cytomegalovirus exposure and HLA in healthy donors. Sequenced by immunoSEQ multiplex PCR; TCRdb stores in-frame clones only, minus some. The sample shows about 130,000 clones, around 90% of them seen only once. Material: PBMCs. These TCRs come from a woman in her 30s in good health and CMV-seropositive.

The chain combines TRBV19 with TRBJ1-5; TRBD1 aligns across 9 bases. V shed 4 bases and J 2 bases; nucleotides not matched to a gene: 9. CDR1 LNHDA and CDR2 SQIVND come from the germline V gene (reference sequence). The CDR3 sequence is 17 residues long. CDR3 nucleotide sequence: TGTGCCAGTAGTACGCCCCGGGACAGGGCCCGCAATCAGCCCCAGCATTTT. Protein sequence: CASSTPRDRARNQPQHF. Filled out from reference TRBV19 and TRBJ1-5, the complete variable domain reads DGGITQSPKYLFRKEGQNVTLSCEQNLNHDAMYWYRQDPGQGLRLIYYSQIVNDFQKGDIAEGYSVSREKKESFPLTVTSAQKNPTAFYLCASSTPRDRARNQPQHFGDGTRLSIL.

The genes are TRBV25-1 and TRBJ1-3; D call uncertain. The CDR3 runs 11 residues. Deletions cut 6 bases from V and 4 bases from J, with 4 bases between. Germline V lookup: CDR1 MGHDK, CDR2 SYGVNS. The CDR3 here is CASSPGNTIYF. Written as DNA, the CDR3 is TGTGCCAGCAGCCCAGGAAACACCATATATTTT.

Comments on this clone: Other DNA sequences in the sample encode the same CDR3. V gene TRBV5-1 combines with J gene TRBJ2-7, with 11 nucleotides matching TRBD2. This CDR3 contains 15 residues. The germline V gene encodes CDR1 SGHRS and CDR2 YFSETQ. V shed 1 base, J shed 3 bases, and the junction held 3 bases outside the gene matches. As DNA, the CDR3 is TGCGCCAGCAGCTTGACTAGCGGGAGTTTCTACGAGCAGTACTTC. Translated, it gives CASSLTSGSFYEQYF.

CDR3 amino acids: CASSLGRTLRGNQPQHF. The DNA for the CDR3 is TGTGCCAGCAGCTTGGGACGGACTCTACGGGGCAATCAGCCCCAGCATTTT. This chain connects TRBV5-5 to TRBJ1-5; no reliable D call. V lost 0 bases to trimming and J lost 2 bases, with 15 bases between them. CDR3 size: 17 residues. Germline-derived CDR1 and CDR2 are SGHKS and YYEKEE (reference sequence).

This chain connects TRBV5-4 to TRBJ2-3; 7 positions match TRBD2. The V gene end was trimmed by 4 bases and the J gene end by 5 bases; junction bases not matched to a gene: 10. The CDR3 consists of 15 residues. From germline, CDR1 is SGHNT and CDR2 YYREEE (reference sequence). The CDR3 sequence is CASSPTSVQRDTQYF. The CDR3 coding sequence is TGTGCCAGCAGCCCCACTAGCGTACAAAGAGATACGCAGTATTTT.

The chain is built from TRBV28 and TRBJ2-5, with 9 bases identical to TRBD2. Trimming cost V 5 bases and J 5 bases; bases outside gene matches: 12. The CDR3 is 16 residues long. CDR1 and CDR2 from the germline V gene are MDHEN and SYDVKM. CDR3 sequence reads: CASSPWTSARPETQYF. In DNA form, the CDR3 reads TGTGCCAGCAGTCCCTGGACTAGCGCCCGGCCCGAGACCCAGTACTTC.

The chain combines TRBV11-2 with TRBJ2-4; D may be TRBD2 (7 bases). The CDR3 loop spans 14 amino acids. Germline CDR1 reads SGHAT; CDR2 reads FQNNGV. Trimming left V 4 bases short and J 7 bases short, with 14 bases between. The CDR3, as DNA: TGTGCCAGCAGCTCCCCAAGGGGGGGTAACATTCAGTACTTC. Translated: CASSSPRGGNIQYF.

This chain joins TRBV16 and TRBJ2-3, with 8 positions matching TRBD2. The CDR3 extends over 16 amino acids. CDR1 and CDR2 from the germline V gene are KGHSY and FQNENV. J lost 3 bases, V lost 4 bases, and 9 bases had no gene match. CDR3 loop: CASSPGHLAGTDTQYF. The CDR3 coding sequence is TGTGCCAGCAGCCCTGGGCACCTAGCGGGTACAGATACGCAGTATTTT.

The chain joins TRBV6-1 to TRBJ1-5; no definite D call. V was shortened by 1 base and J by 3 bases, with 10 bases between the two germline ends. CDR3 length: 15 amino acids. CDR1 is MNHNS and CDR2 is SASEGT in the germline V gene. Here the CDR3 DNA reads TGTGCCAGCAGTGAAGGGGCAGCTCCCAATCAGCCCCAGCATTTT. Translating it yields CASSEGAAPNQPQHF.

J is TRBJ1-3 and V is TRBV2; D remains ambiguous. V lost 4 bases to trimming and J lost 2 bases, with 6 bases between them. Germline CDR1 is SNHLY and CDR2 is FYNNEI. The CDR3 has 13 residues. The CDR3 DNA follows: TGTGCCAGCAGTGGAGAAGCTGGAAACACCATATATTTT. Its protein is CASSGEAGNTIYF.

The chain recombines TRBV6-6 with TRBJ2-3; 15 bases fit TRBD2. The germline V gene encodes CDR1 MNHNY and CDR2 SVGAGI (reference sequence). Losses at the gene ends were 5 bases for V and 7 bases for J; bases not matched to a gene: 4. The CDR3 sequence is 15 residues long. This CDR3 is CASSDGLAGGHTQYF. The CDR3 DNA follows: TGTGCCAGCAGTGACGGACTAGCGGGAGGGCATACGCAGTATTTT.

The chain couples TRBV2 to TRBJ1-4, with 8 bases fitting TRBD1. Trimming took 5 bases from V and 8 from J; bases not matched to a gene: 7. Germline values: CDR1 SNHLY, CDR2 FYNNEI. The CDR3 is made up of 14 amino acids. The CDR3 bases are TGTGCCAGCAGTAACGGACAGGGACGAGAAAAACTGTTTTTT. This codes for CASSNGQGREKLFF.

The CDR3 DNA follows: TGTGCCAGCAGTACGAGGACAGGACGAGCCTACGAGCAGTACTTC. It specifies CASSTRTGRAYEQYF. This chain uses TRBV6-5 with TRBJ2-7; 7 positions match TRBD1. This CDR3 contains 15 residues. Germline loops: CDR1 MNHEY, CDR2 SVGAGI. V shed 5 bases, J shed 2 bases, and the junction held 9 bases outside the gene matches.